This is a list of T cell receptor beta chains from one sample in a study of blood T cell repertoires in COVID-19. Produced via immunoSEQ multiplex PCR; TCRdb's table is partial and in-frame only. Among a few hundred thousand clones listed, around nine tenths were seen once. The sample taken for sequencing was PBMCs or T cells enriched from blood (not recorded which). Receptors originate from a woman aged 50 to 65 who had been exposed to COVID-19. Each CDR3 is given with its conserved first and last residue. The order of the fields is clone size, V gene, J gene, D gene, CDR3 protein, CDR3 DNA. A D gene is named only where the DNA matches it firmly. Size tells how often a clone was seen (once, few, many) or the class of an expanded clone, and some rows leave it out.

>-|TRBV2|TRBJ2-5|TRBD2
CASSATSGGARTQYF
TGTGCCAGCAGCGCCACTAGCGGGGGGGCCCGGACCCAGTACTTC
>-|TRBV5-1|TRBJ2-7|TRBD1
CASSLGGQGAREQYF
TGCGCCAGCAGCCTGGGGGGACAGGGGGCGCGAGAGCAGTACTTC
>-|TRBV15|TRBJ1-2|-
CATSARNYGYTF
TGTGCCACCAGCGCCCGGAACTATGGCTACACCTTC
>-|TRBV18|TRBJ2-3|-
CASSPLSGSDTQYF
TGTGCCAGCTCACCACTATCAGGTTCAGATACGCAGTATTTT
>-|TRBV6-1|TRBJ1-6|-
CASSETQGSNSPLHF
TGTGCCAGCAGTGAAACACAGGGCTCTAATTCACCCCTCCACTTT
>-|TRBV28|TRBJ2-7|-
CASRDTYEQYF
TGTGCCAGCCGGGACACCTACGAGCAGTACTTC
>-|TRBV2|TRBJ1-2|TRBD1
CASSLRDRGLVGYTF
TGTGCCAGCAGTCTCCGGGACAGGGGACTTGTTGGCTACACCTTC
>-|TRBV7-9|TRBJ2-1|-
CASSLTDGGYNEQFF
TGTGCCAGCAGCTTAACGGACGGGGGCTACAATGAGCAGTTCTTC
>-|TRBV3-1/TRBV3-2|TRBJ1-2|-
CASSQLPGQGYGYTF
TGTGCCAGCAGCCAACTACCGGGACAAGGCTATGGCTACACCTTC
>-|TRBV30|TRBJ1-5|-
CAWNLQGSHQPQHF
TGTGCCTGGAATCTCCAGGGGAGCCATCAGCCCCAGCATTTT
>-|TRBV7-9|TRBJ1-5|TRBD1
CASSLDGTGGNQPQHF
TGTGCCAGCAGCTTAGACGGGACAGGGGGGAATCAGCCCCAGCATTTT
>-|TRBV28|TRBJ2-6|-
CASSRRDGLSGANVLTF
TGTGCCAGCAGCCGACGAGATGGACTCAGTGGGGCCAACGTCCTGACTTTC
>-|TRBV19|TRBJ1-6|-
CASSIGGLRSPLHF
TGTGCCAGTAGTATTGGAGGGCTAAGGTCACCCCTCCACTTT
>-|TRBV3-1/TRBV3-2|TRBJ1-5|-
CASSLNNQPQHF
TGTGCCAGCAGCCTAAACAATCAGCCCCAGCATTTT
>-|TRBV25-1|TRBJ2-1|TRBD1
CASSEGQGDNEQFF
TGTGCCAGCAGTGAGGGACAGGGGGACAATGAGCAGTTCTTC
>-|TRBV14|TRBJ2-6|-
CASSQTRGPGANVLTF
TGTGCCAGCAGCCAGACCAGGGGCCCTGGGGCCAACGTCCTGACTTTC
>-|TRBV4-1|TRBJ2-1|-
CASSQLGLSSYNEQFF
TGCGCCAGCAGCCAATTGGGCTTAAGCTCCTACAATGAGCAGTTCTTC
>-|TRBV7-2|TRBJ2-3|-
CASSFQSTDTQYF
TGTGCCAGCAGCTTCCAGAGCACAGATACGCAGTATTTT
>-|TRBV5-1|TRBJ1-1|TRBD1
CASFLQGETEAFF
TGCGCCAGCTTCTTACAGGGGGAAACTGAAGCTTTCTTT
>-|TRBV4-1|TRBJ2-2|-
CASSPTGGGGGYGELFF
TGCGCCAGCAGCCCAACGGGGGGCGGCGGGGGTTACGGGGAGCTGTTTTTT
>-|TRBV7-2|TRBJ2-7|TRBD2
CASSSPRSGETREQYF
TGTGCCAGCAGCTCCCCGCGAAGCGGGGAAACCAGGGAGCAGTACTTC
>-|TRBV5-6|TRBJ1-6|-
CASSLAGGSNSPLHF
TGTGCCAGCAGCTTGGCGGGTGGGAGCAATTCACCCCTCCACTTT
>-|TRBV28|TRBJ1-2|TRBD1
CASRGDSYAYTF
TGTGCCAGCAGGGGGGACAGCTACGCCTACACCTTC
>-|TRBV5-1|TRBJ2-2|-
CASSRGPNTGELFF
TGCGCCAGCTCCAGGGGACCCAACACCGGGGAGCTGTTTTTT
>-|TRBV20-1|TRBJ1-4|TRBD1
CSASRTGREKLFF
TGCAGTGCTAGTAGGACAGGGAGGGAAAAACTGTTTTTT
>-|TRBV25-1|TRBJ2-3|-
CASSVPATDTQYF
TGTGCCAGCAGCGTCCCCGCGACAGATACGCAGTATTTT
>-|TRBV30|TRBJ2-5|-
CAWSVGGQGTQYF
TGTGCCTGGAGTGTAGGAGGGCAGGGGACCCAGTACTTC
>-|TRBV27|TRBJ2-3|TRBD2
CASATSGGTSRLYF
TGTGCCAGCGCGACTAGCGGGGGGACCTCACGACTGTATTTT
>-|TRBV5-5|TRBJ2-7|-
CASSYNMYEQYF
TGTGCCAGCAGTTATAACATGTACGAGCAGTACTTC
>few|TRBV30|TRBJ1-6|-
CAWTPAGYNSPLHF
TGTGCCTGGACCCCCGCAGGCTATAATTCACCCCTCCACTTT
>-|TRBV3-1/TRBV3-2|TRBJ2-3|TRBD2
CASSQDTQRGSGTQYF
TGTGCCAGCAGCCAAGATACACAGCGGGGTAGCGGTACGCAGTATTTT
>-|TRBV5-1|TRBJ2-4|-
CASSLVTGSLAKNIQYF
TGCGCCAGCAGCTTGGTAACAGGAAGCTTAGCCAAAAACATTCAGTACTTC
>-|TRBV14|TRBJ2-2|-
CASSRNGLPTGELFF
TGTGCCAGCAGCCGAAATGGGCTACCCACCGGGGAGCTGTTTTTT
>-|TRBV27|TRBJ1-1|-
CASSRTGGSGTEAFF
TGTGCCAGCAGTCGCACGGGGGGGAGTGGCACTGAAGCTTTCTTT
>-|TRBV5-1|TRBJ2-7|TRBD2
CASRSEPGLVSYEQYF
TGCGCCAGCCGCTCTGAACCGGGACTAGTCAGTTACGAGCAGTACTTC
>-|TRBV28|TRBJ1-1|-
CASSLPEEDRTAFF
TGTGCCAGCAGTTTACCGGAGGAGGACCGAACTGCTTTCTTT
>-|TRBV2|TRBJ2-3|TRBD2
CASSEVIRRGGLVPHTDTQYF
TGTGCCAGCAGTGAAGTAATCCGGCGGGGGGGCCTGGTCCCGCACACAGATACGCAGTATTTT
>-|TRBV27|TRBJ2-1|-
CASSFPGNEQFF
TGTGCCAGCAGTTTCCCCGGGAATGAGCAGTTCTTC
>-|TRBV28|TRBJ1-4|-
CASSLSQGELFF
TGTGCCAGCAGTTTATCGCAGGGTGAACTGTTTTTT
>-|TRBV6-5|TRBJ1-3|-
CASSLGGGTGNTIYF
TGTGCCAGCAGCCTCGGGGGGGGGACTGGAAACACCATATATTTT
>-|TRBV7-9|TRBJ1-2|TRBD1
CASSLVDRVPYGYTF
TGTGCCAGCAGCTTAGTCGACAGGGTCCCCTATGGCTACACCTTC
>-|TRBV6-5|TRBJ2-7|TRBD2
CASRLSGGPSYEQYF
TGTGCCAGCAGACTTAGCGGGGGGCCTTCCTACGAGCAGTACTTC
>-|TRBV5-4|TRBJ2-7|-
CASSLRTGGYEQYF
TGTGCCAGCAGCCTCCGGACAGGAGGGTACGAGCAGTACTTC
>-|TRBV28|TRBJ2-7|-
CASSVTGQGIYEQYF
TGTGCCAGCAGTGTGACGGGACAAGGAATCTACGAGCAGTACTTC
>-|TRBV5-4|TRBJ1-6|TRBD1
CASSMDRVGSPLHF
TGTGCCAGCAGCATGGACAGGGTTGGTTCACCCCTCCACTTT
>-|TRBV27|TRBJ1-3|-
CASSHRGSGNTIYF
TGTGCCAGCAGCCATAGGGGATCTGGAAACACCATATATTTT
>-|TRBV30|TRBJ1-1|-
CAWSLTGGAFF
TGTGCCTGGAGTTTGACAGGAGGAGCTTTCTTT
>-|TRBV28|TRBJ2-3|-
CASSRGRGTDTQYF
TGTGCCAGCAGTCGGGGTCGTGGCACAGATACGCAGTATTTT
>-|TRBV18|TRBJ1-5|TRBD1
CASSLYGTVSDQPQHF
TGTGCCAGCTCCCTATATGGGACAGTCTCCGATCAGCCCCAGCATTTT
>-|TRBV15|TRBJ1-5|-
CATSRDNQGGDQPQHF
TGTGCCACCAGCAGAGATAATCAAGGGGGTGATCAGCCCCAGCATTTT
>-|TRBV27|TRBJ2-1|TRBD2
CASTSGESYNEQFF
TGTGCCAGCACTAGCGGGGAGTCCTACAATGAGCAGTTCTTC
>few|TRBV6-5|TRBJ2-1|TRBD1
CASTRTGINNEQFF
TGTGCCAGCACCAGGACAGGGATAAACAATGAGCAGTTCTTC
>-|TRBV13|TRBJ2-2|TRBD2
CAGGNGSGANTGELFF
TGTGCCGGGGGGAACGGGAGCGGGGCGAACACCGGGGAGCTGTTTTTT
>-|TRBV2|TRBJ1-1|-
CASRRMNTEAFF
TGTGCCAGCAGGCGGATGAACACTGAAGCTTTCTTT
>-|TRBV14|TRBJ1-2|-
CASSQDHTHGGYTF
TGTGCCAGCAGCCAAGATCACACCCACGGGGGCTACACCTTC